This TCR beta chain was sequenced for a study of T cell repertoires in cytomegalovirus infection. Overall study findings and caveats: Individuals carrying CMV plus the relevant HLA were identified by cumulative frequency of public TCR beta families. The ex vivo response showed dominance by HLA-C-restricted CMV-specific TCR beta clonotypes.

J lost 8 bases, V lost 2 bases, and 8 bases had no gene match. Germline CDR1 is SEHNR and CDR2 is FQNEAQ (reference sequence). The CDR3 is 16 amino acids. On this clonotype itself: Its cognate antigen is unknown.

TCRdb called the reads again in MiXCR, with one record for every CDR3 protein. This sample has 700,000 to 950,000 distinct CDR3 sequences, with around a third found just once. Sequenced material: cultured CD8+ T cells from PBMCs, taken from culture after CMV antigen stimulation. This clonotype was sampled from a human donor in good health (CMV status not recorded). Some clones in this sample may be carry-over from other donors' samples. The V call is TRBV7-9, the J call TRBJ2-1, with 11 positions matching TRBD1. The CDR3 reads CASSLSRTGGRDEQFF. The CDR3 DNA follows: TGTGCCAGCAGCTTAAGTCGGACAGGGGGCCGCGATGAGCAGTTCTTC.